This T cell receptor beta chain was sequenced during a study of CD8 T cells in Susac syndrome. The junction had 9 bases not matched to a gene; V was cut back by 3 bases and J by 9 bases. This CDR3 region has 14 residues. Looked up from germline, CDR1 is LGHDT and CDR2 is YNNKEL (reference sequence). The authors reverse transcribed 0.5 to 1 ug RNA with random hexamers. The immunoSEQ assay covered 54 Vbeta and 13 Jbeta segments for CDR3. TCRdb reprocessed the immunoSEQ multiplex PCR reads via MiXCR and lists one record per CDR3 protein. The table shows 190,000 or so distinct CDR3 sequences, with nearly 95% occurring only once. TEMRA cells were FACS-enriched and CD8+ and CD4+ T cells negatively isolated.

The sequence came from a human donor with multiple sclerosis. Material for sequencing was CD4+ T cells from PBMCs. The chain links TRBV3-1 to TRBJ2-7; 9 bases are shared with TRBD1. As DNA, the CDR3 is TGTGCCAGCAGCCATCCCGGACAGGGGCAATGGCAGTACTTC. Encoded protein: CASSHPGQGQWQYF.